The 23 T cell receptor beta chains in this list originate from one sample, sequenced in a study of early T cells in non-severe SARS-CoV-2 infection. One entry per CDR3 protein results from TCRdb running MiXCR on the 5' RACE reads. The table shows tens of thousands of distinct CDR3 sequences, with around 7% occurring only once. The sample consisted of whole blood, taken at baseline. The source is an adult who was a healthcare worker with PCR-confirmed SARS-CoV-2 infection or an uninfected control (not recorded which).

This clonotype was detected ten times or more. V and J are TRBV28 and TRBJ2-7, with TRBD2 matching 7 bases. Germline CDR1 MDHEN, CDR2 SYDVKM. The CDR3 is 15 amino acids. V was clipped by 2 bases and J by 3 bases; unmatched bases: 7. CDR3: CASSLRGVHIYEQYF. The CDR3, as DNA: TGTGCCAGCAGTTTACGGGGGGTGCATATCTACGAGCAGTACTTC. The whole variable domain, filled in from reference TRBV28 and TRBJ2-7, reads DVKVTQSSRYLVKRTGEKVFLECVQDMDHENMFWYRQDPGLGLRLIYFSYDVKMKEKGDIPEGYSVSREKKERFSLILESASTNQTSMYLCASSLRGVHIYEQYFGPGTRLTVT.

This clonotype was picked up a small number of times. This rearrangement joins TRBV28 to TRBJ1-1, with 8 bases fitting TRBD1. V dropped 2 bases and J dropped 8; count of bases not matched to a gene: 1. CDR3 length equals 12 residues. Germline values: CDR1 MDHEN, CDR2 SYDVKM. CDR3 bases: TGTGCCAGCAGTTTAGGGACAGGCGAAGCTTTCTTT. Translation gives CASSLGTGEAFF.

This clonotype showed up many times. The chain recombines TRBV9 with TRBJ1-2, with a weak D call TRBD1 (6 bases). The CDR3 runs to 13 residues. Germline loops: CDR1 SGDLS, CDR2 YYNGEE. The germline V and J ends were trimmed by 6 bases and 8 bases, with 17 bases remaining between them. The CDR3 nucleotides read TGTGCCAGCACCCCAGGGGCCCTGGGAGGCTACACCTTC. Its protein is CASTPGALGGYTF.

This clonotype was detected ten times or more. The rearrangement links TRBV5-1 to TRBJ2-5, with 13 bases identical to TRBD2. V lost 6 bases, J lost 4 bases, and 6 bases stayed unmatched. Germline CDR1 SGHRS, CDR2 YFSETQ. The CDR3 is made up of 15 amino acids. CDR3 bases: TGCGCCAGCAACCTCGGGACTAGCGGGGTAGAGACCCAGTACTTC. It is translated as CASNLGTSGVETQYF.

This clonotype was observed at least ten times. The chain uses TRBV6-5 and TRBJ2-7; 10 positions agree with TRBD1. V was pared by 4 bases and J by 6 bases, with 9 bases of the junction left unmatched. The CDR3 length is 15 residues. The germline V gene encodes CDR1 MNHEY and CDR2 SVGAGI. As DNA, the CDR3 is TGTGCCAGCAGTTTTCTCCGGGACAGGGGATCCGAGCAGTACTTC. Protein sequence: CASSFLRDRGSEQYF.

The DNA of the CDR3 is TGTGCCTGGAGTGTACTTAAACATTCCACCGGGGAGCTGTTTTTT. This translates into CAWSVLKHSTGELFF. This chain links TRBV30 with TRBJ2-2, with D hard to call. The CDR3 covers 15 residues. Germline V gene lookup returns CDR1 GTSNPN and CDR2 SVGIG (reference sequence). V lost 0 bases to trimming and J lost 4 bases, with 12 bases between them.

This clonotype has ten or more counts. CDR3 DNA sequence: TGCAGTGCTCCGAAAATCCCTGACAGGGATACTAGCAATCAGCCCCAGCATTTT. Its protein is CSAPKIPDRDTSNQPQHF. The chain carries TRBV20-1 and TRBJ1-5; 7 bases line up with TRBD1. The CDR3 consists of 18 residues. V shed 5 bases and J 0 bases; nucleotides not matched to a gene: 16. CDR1 and CDR2 (germline): DFQATT, SNEGSKA (reference sequence).

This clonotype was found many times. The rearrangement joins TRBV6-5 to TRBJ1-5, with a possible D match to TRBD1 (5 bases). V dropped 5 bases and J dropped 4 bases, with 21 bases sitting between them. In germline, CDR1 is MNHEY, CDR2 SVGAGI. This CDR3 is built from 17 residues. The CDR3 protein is CASSTTGPRVWNQPQHF. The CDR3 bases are TGTGCCAGCAGTACGACGGGGCCCAGGGTGTGGAATCAGCCCCAGCATTTT.

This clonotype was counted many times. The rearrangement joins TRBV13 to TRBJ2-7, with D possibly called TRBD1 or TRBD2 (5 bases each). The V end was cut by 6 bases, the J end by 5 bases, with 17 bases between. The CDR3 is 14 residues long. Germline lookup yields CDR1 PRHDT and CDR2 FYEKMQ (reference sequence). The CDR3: CASSSYMGTHEQYF. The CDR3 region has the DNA TGTGCCAGCAGTTCCTACATGGGGACCCACGAGCAGTACTTC.

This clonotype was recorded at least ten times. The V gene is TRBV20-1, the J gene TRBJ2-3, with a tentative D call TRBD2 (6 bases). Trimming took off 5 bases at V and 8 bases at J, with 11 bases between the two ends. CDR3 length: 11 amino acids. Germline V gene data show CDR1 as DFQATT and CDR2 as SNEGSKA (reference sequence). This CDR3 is CSAHTGVTQYF. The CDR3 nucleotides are TGCAGTGCTCATACGGGGGTTACGCAGTATTTT.

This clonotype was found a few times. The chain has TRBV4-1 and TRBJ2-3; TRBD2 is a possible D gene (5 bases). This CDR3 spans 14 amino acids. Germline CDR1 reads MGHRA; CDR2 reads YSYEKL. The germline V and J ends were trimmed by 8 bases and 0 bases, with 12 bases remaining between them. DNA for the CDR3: TGCGCCAGCTGCCGGGATCCTAGCACAGATACGCAGTATTTT. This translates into CASCRDPSTDTQYF.

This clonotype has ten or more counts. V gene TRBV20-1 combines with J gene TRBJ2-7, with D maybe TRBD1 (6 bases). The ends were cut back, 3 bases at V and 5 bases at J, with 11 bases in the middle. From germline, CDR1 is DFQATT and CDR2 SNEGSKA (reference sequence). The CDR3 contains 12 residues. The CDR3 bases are TGCAGTGCTAGTGACAGGCTTGACGAGCAGTACTTC. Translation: CSASDRLDEQYF.

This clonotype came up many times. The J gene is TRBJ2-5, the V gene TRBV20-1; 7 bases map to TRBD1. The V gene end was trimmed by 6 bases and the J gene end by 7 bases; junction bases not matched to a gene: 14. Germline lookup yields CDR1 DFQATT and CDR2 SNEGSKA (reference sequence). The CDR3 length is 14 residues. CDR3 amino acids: CSAPGQPSRGTQYF. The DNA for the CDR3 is TGCAGTGCACCGGGACAGCCTTCCCGGGGGACCCAGTACTTC.

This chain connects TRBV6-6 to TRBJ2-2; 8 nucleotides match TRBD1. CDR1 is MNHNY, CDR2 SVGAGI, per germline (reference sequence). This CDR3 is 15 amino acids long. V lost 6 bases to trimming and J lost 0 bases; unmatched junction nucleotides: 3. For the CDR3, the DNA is TGTGCCAGCAGCCCACAGGGGGCGAACACCGGGGAGCTGTTTTTT. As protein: CASSPQGANTGELFF.

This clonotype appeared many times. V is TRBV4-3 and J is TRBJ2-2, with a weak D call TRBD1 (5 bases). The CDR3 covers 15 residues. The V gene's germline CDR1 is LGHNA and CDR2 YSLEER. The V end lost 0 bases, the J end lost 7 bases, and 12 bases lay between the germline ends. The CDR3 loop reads CASSQDPPRDGELFF. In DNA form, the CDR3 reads TGCGCCAGCAGCCAAGATCCACCCAGGGACGGGGAGCTGTTTTTT.

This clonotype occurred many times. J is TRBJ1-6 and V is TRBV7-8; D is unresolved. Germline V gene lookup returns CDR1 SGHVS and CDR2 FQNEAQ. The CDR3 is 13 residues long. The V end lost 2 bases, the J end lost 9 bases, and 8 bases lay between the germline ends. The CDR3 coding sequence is TGTGCCAGCAGCTTATCTCGAATTTCACCCCTCCACTTT. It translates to CASSLSRISPLHF. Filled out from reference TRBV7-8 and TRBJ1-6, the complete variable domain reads GAGVSQSPRYKVAKRGQDVALRCDPISGHVSLFWYQQALGQGPEFLTYFQNEAQLDKSGLPSDRFFAERPEGSVSTLKIQRTQQEDSAVYLCASSLSRISPLHFGNGTRLTVT.

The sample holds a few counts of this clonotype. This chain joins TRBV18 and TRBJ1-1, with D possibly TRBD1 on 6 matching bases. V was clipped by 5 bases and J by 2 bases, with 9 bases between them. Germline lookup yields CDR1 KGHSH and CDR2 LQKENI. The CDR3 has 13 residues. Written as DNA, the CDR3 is TGTGCCAGCTCAGGGACACTCAACACTGAAGCTTTCTTT. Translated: CASSGTLNTEAFF. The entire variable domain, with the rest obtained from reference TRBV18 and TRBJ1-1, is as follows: NAGVMQNPRHLVRRRGQEARLRCSPMKGHSHVYWYRQLPEEGLKFMVYLQKENIIDESGMPKERFSAEFPKEGPSILRIQQVVRGDSAAYFCASSGTLNTEAFFGQGTRLTVV.

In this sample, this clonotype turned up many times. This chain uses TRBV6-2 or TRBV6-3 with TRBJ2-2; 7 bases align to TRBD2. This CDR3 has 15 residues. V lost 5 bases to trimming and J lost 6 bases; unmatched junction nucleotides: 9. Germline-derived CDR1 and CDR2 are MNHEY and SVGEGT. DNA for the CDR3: TGTGCCAGCAGTATGACTAGCACTGTGTCCGGGGAGCTGTTTTTT. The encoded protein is CASSMTSTVSGELFF.

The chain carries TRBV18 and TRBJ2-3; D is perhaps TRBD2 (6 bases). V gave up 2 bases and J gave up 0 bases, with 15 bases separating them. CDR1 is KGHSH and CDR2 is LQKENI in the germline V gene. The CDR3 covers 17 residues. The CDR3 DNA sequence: TGTGCCAGCTCACCAGTCGTAATCGGGGGAAGCACAGATACGCAGTATTTT. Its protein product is CASSPVVIGGSTDTQYF. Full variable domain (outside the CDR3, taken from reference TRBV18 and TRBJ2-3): NAGVMQNPRHLVRRRGQEARLRCSPMKGHSHVYWYRQLPEEGLKFMVYLQKENIIDESGMPKERFSAEFPKEGPSILRIQQVVRGDSAAYFCASSPVVIGGSTDTQYFGPGTRLTVL.

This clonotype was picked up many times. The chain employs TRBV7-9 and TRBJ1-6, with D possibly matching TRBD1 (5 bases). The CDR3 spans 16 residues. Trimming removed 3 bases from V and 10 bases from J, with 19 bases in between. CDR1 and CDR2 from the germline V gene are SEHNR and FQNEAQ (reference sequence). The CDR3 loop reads CASSLGRSSRESPLHF. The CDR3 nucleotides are TGTGCCAGCAGCTTGGGACGGTCCTCGAGGGAGTCACCCCTCCACTTT.

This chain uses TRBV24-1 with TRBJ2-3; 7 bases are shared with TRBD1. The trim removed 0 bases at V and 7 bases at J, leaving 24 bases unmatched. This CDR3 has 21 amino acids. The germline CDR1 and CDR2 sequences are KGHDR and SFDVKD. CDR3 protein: CATSDLKPQGGVGGRSYTQYF. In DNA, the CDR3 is TGTGCCACCAGTGATTTGAAGCCCCAAGGGGGCGTAGGGGGAAGAAGTTATACGCAGTATTTT.

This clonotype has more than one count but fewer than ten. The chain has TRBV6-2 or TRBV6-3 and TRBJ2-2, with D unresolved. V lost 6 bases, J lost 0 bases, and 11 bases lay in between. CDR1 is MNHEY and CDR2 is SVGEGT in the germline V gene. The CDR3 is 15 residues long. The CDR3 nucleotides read TGTGCCAGCAGCTACCTCTACGCGAACACCGGGGAGCTGTTTTTT. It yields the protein CASSYLYANTGELFF.

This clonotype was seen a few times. The CDR3 nucleotides read TGTGCCAGCAGCTTACCGGGACAGGGCTTCGAGCAGTACTTC. Its protein product is CASSLPGQGFEQYF. The rearrangement uses TRBV11-2 and TRBJ2-7, with 9 positions matching TRBD1. In germline, CDR1 is SGHAT, CDR2 FQNNGV. V shed 2 bases and J 6 bases; nucleotides not matched to a gene: 5. This CDR3 has 14 amino acids.